These T cell receptor beta chains were read from a single sample in a study of PD-1 blockade in classical Hodgkin lymphoma. Clones were sequenced by immunoSEQ multiplex PCR, and TCRdb holds only the in-frame ones, with some missing. The sample carries over 25,000 clones, about 90% recorded once. Specimen: CD8+ T cells from blood, collected at baseline. The receptors derive from a human donor with classical Hodgkin lymphoma. The CDR3 runs from the conserved cysteine through the conserved F or W. Fields, in order: V gene, clone size, J gene, D gene, CDR3 DNA, CDR3 protein. A D gene is named only where the DNA matches it firmly. Only part of the rows carry a size: once, few, many, or a class if the clone is expanded.

v_call: TRBV6-5
clone_size: .
j_call: TRBJ1-1
d_call: .
cdr3_nt: TGTGCCAGCAGTTACTCCGGGGTATTCGCTGAAGCTTTCTTT
cdr3_aa: CASSYSGVFAEAFF

v_call: TRBV27
clone_size: .
j_call: TRBJ2-7
d_call: .
cdr3_nt: TGTGCCAGCAGCCGGGGGACCTACGAGCAGTACTTC
cdr3_aa: CASSRGTYEQYF

v_call: TRBV13
clone_size: .
j_call: TRBJ1-5
d_call: .
cdr3_nt: TGTGCCAGCAGCGCCGGACCGGGGAGCAATCAGCCCCAGCATTTT
cdr3_aa: CASSAGPGSNQPQHF

v_call: TRBV6-6
clone_size: .
j_call: TRBJ2-3
d_call: .
cdr3_nt: TGTGCCAGCAGTTATATTGGCACCGATTTGACAGATACGCAGTATTTT
cdr3_aa: CASSYIGTDLTDTQYF

v_call: TRBV27
clone_size: once
j_call: TRBJ2-5
d_call: .
cdr3_nt: TGTGCCAGCAGTTACCGGCCCGGAGTTCAAGAGACCCAGTACTTC
cdr3_aa: CASSYRPGVQETQYF

v_call: TRBV9
clone_size: once
j_call: TRBJ1-3
d_call: .
cdr3_nt: TGTGCCAGCAGCGTACGAGTTTCCGGAAACACCATATATTTT
cdr3_aa: CASSVRVSGNTIYF

v_call: TRBV30
clone_size: few
j_call: TRBJ1-5
d_call: TRBD1
cdr3_nt: TGTGCCTGGAGTGTACAGGGGAACCAGCCCCAGCATTTT
cdr3_aa: CAWSVQGNQPQHF

v_call: TRBV7-6
clone_size: .
j_call: TRBJ2-7
d_call: TRBD1
cdr3_nt: TGTGCCAGCAGCTTAGCCTGGACAGGAAACACCTACGAGCAGTACTTC
cdr3_aa: CASSLAWTGNTYEQYF

v_call: TRBV27
clone_size: once
j_call: TRBJ1-2
d_call: .
cdr3_nt: TGTGCCAGCACAAAGAGCCAGGGCAACTATGGCTACACCTTC
cdr3_aa: CASTKSQGNYGYTF

v_call: TRBV27
clone_size: .
j_call: TRBJ1-1
d_call: .
cdr3_nt: TGTGCCAGCAGTCCGGGGCCGAACACTGAAGCTTTCTTT
cdr3_aa: CASSPGPNTEAFF

v_call: TRBV5-2
clone_size: .
j_call: TRBJ2-6
d_call: .
cdr3_nt: TGCGCCAGCAGCCAAGGACCCGGACCACAAGGCAACGTCCTGACTTTC
cdr3_aa: CASSQGPGPQGNVLTF

v_call: TRBV5-1
clone_size: .
j_call: TRBJ1-1
d_call: TRBD1
cdr3_nt: TGCGCCAGCAGCTTGGCGAGGGGGCCGAACACTGAAGCTTTCTTT
cdr3_aa: CASSLARGPNTEAFF

v_call: TRBV30
clone_size: .
j_call: TRBJ2-7
d_call: .
cdr3_nt: TGTGCCCGTAGCGGCGGCGGAGGAACTCGCCCCTTGTACGAGCAGTACTTC
cdr3_aa: CARSGGGGTRPLYEQYF

v_call: TRBV9
clone_size: .
j_call: TRBJ2-7
d_call: .
cdr3_nt: TGTGCCAGCAGCTCCCGGGACAAGCCCTACGAGCAGTACTTC
cdr3_aa: CASSSRDKPYEQYF

v_call: TRBV11-2
clone_size: .
j_call: TRBJ2-7
d_call: .
cdr3_nt: TGTGCCAGCAGCTTAGTGACAGTAAGCTCCTACGAGCAGTACTTC
cdr3_aa: CASSLVTVSSYEQYF

v_call: TRBV4-2
clone_size: .
j_call: TRBJ2-7
d_call: TRBD2
cdr3_nt: TGTGCCAGCAGCCAAGATCGCCTAGCGGGAGTAATCAACGAGCAGTACTTC
cdr3_aa: CASSQDRLAGVINEQYF

v_call: TRBV4-1
clone_size: .
j_call: TRBJ2-7
d_call: .
cdr3_nt: TGCGCCAGCAGCCAAGCTGTTGCCTACGAGCAGTACTTC
cdr3_aa: CASSQAVAYEQYF

v_call: TRBV7-9
clone_size: .
j_call: TRBJ2-7
d_call: .
cdr3_nt: TGTGCCAGCCCCCCCGCCCCCCAGATCCTGATTGCGGAGCAGTACTTC
cdr3_aa: CASPPAPQILIAEQYF

v_call: TRBV10-2
clone_size: .
j_call: TRBJ2-1
d_call: .
cdr3_nt: TGCGCCAGCAGTGAAGTCGGGAGTGAGCAGTTCTTC
cdr3_aa: CASSEVGSEQFF

v_call: TRBV27
clone_size: .
j_call: TRBJ1-5
d_call: .
cdr3_nt: TGTGCCAGCAGTTCCTTCAAGGTCTTAGGTCAGCCCCAGCATTTT
cdr3_aa: CASSSFKVLGQPQHF

v_call: TRBV11-2
clone_size: .
j_call: TRBJ2-4
d_call: .
cdr3_nt: TGTGCCAGCAGCCCAAATCCTTCAGCCAAAAACATTCAGTACTTC
cdr3_aa: CASSPNPSAKNIQYF

v_call: TRBV4-1
clone_size: .
j_call: TRBJ1-4
d_call: .
cdr3_nt: TGCGCCAGCAGCCAACCCTATGAAAAACTGTTTTTT
cdr3_aa: CASSQPYEKLFF

v_call: TRBV28
clone_size: .
j_call: TRBJ1-2
d_call: .
cdr3_nt: TGTGCCAGCAGTTTATTTCCTACGGCAGGGAGTTACTATGGCTACACCTTC
cdr3_aa: CASSLFPTAGSYYGYTF

v_call: TRBV5-5
clone_size: .
j_call: TRBJ1-1
d_call: TRBD1
cdr3_nt: TGTGCCAGCAGCTCCGCCTACAGGGGGATGACTGAAGCTTTCTTT
cdr3_aa: CASSSAYRGMTEAFF

v_call: TRBV27
clone_size: .
j_call: TRBJ1-1
d_call: .
cdr3_nt: TGTGCCAGCACTGGAGGCACTGAAGCTTTCTTT
cdr3_aa: CASTGGTEAFF

v_call: TRBV7-9
clone_size: .
j_call: TRBJ2-3
d_call: TRBD2
cdr3_nt: TGTGCCAGCAGCTTAGCGGGCGGGAGTTTGGATACGCAGTATTTT
cdr3_aa: CASSLAGGSLDTQYF

v_call: TRBV27
clone_size: .
j_call: TRBJ1-1
d_call: .
cdr3_nt: TGTGCCAGCAGTTTATCAAGGGGGTATCAGGCTTTCTTT
cdr3_aa: CASSLSRGYQAFF

v_call: TRBV9
clone_size: once
j_call: TRBJ1-2
d_call: .
cdr3_nt: TGTGCCAGCAGCCGTCTGTGGGGGACTAACTATGGCTACACCTTC
cdr3_aa: CASSRLWGTNYGYTF

v_call: TRBV4-2
clone_size: .
j_call: TRBJ1-2
d_call: .
cdr3_nt: TGTGCCAGCAGCCAAGGTTCGGGCTATGGCTACACCTTC
cdr3_aa: CASSQGSGYGYTF

v_call: TRBV28
clone_size: .
j_call: TRBJ2-1
d_call: .
cdr3_nt: TGTGCCAGCAGCTCTATATCCGGGAGTACCTACAATGAGCAGTTCTTC
cdr3_aa: CASSSISGSTYNEQFF

v_call: TRBV9
clone_size: few
j_call: TRBJ1-2
d_call: .
cdr3_nt: TGTGCCAGCCAGACTCGGAACTATGGCTACACCTTC
cdr3_aa: CASQTRNYGYTF

v_call: TRBV7-8
clone_size: .
j_call: TRBJ2-7
d_call: .
cdr3_nt: TGTGCCAGCAGCCTACTTAACGGGCAGTACTTC
cdr3_aa: CASSLLNGQYF

v_call: TRBV28
clone_size: .
j_call: TRBJ1-2
d_call: TRBD1
cdr3_nt: TGTGCCAGCATGGAGACCCTGGGACAGCTGAAGGGCTACACCTTC
cdr3_aa: CASMETLGQLKGYTF

v_call: TRBV29-1
clone_size: few
j_call: TRBJ1-1
d_call: TRBD1
cdr3_nt: TGCAGCGCAAGACAGGGCCTTGAAGCTTTCTTT
cdr3_aa: CSARQGLEAFF

v_call: TRBV2
clone_size: .
j_call: TRBJ1-2
d_call: .
cdr3_nt: TGTGCCAGCACCTGGGGGACTGGCTACACCTTC
cdr3_aa: CASTWGTGYTF

v_call: TRBV5-8
clone_size: .
j_call: TRBJ1-2
d_call: .
cdr3_nt: TGTGCCATTTGGGGGAAGGCGGCAACCTTC
cdr3_aa: CAIWGKAATF

v_call: TRBV27
clone_size: .
j_call: TRBJ2-4
d_call: .
cdr3_nt: TGTGCCAGCAGTTTATCGGGAAACATTCAGTACTTC
cdr3_aa: CASSLSGNIQYF

v_call: TRBV9
clone_size: .
j_call: TRBJ1-4
d_call: TRBD1
cdr3_nt: TGTGCCAGCAGCTCACGGACAGGGGTGGGTGAAAAACTGTTTTTT
cdr3_aa: CASSSRTGVGEKLFF

v_call: TRBV28
clone_size: .
j_call: TRBJ2-3
d_call: TRBD2
cdr3_nt: TGTGCCAGCAGTTCATTGATTAGCGGGAGCACAGATACGCAGTATTTT
cdr3_aa: CASSSLISGSTDTQYF

v_call: TRBV19
clone_size: .
j_call: TRBJ1-6
d_call: .
cdr3_nt: TGTGCCAGTAGTATTACAAGGAGCTCCTATAATTCACCCCTCCACTTT
cdr3_aa: CASSITRSSYNSPLHF

v_call: TRBV2
clone_size: .
j_call: TRBJ2-1
d_call: .
cdr3_nt: TGTGCCAGCAGTGAATCCCGGGAGCAGTTCTTC
cdr3_aa: CASSESREQFF

v_call: TRBV9
clone_size: .
j_call: TRBJ2-1
d_call: .
cdr3_nt: TGTGCCAGCAGCGTAGGTTTGCTAGAGGCCAATGAGCAGTTCTTC
cdr3_aa: CASSVGLLEANEQFF

v_call: TRBV27
clone_size: .
j_call: TRBJ1-5
d_call: .
cdr3_nt: TGTGCCAGCAGTTTATACAGGGTAGGCCAGCCCCAGCATTTT
cdr3_aa: CASSLYRVGQPQHF

v_call: TRBV5-1
clone_size: .
j_call: TRBJ2-1
d_call: .
cdr3_nt: TGCGCCAGCAGCTGGAGGCCCCGGACACTATCCTACAATGAGCAGTTCTTC
cdr3_aa: CASSWRPRTLSYNEQFF

v_call: TRBV28
clone_size: .
j_call: TRBJ1-5
d_call: .
cdr3_nt: TGTGCCACCGAGACCGAGGGGCCCCACCAGGATCAGCCCCAGCATTTT
cdr3_aa: CATETEGPHQDQPQHF

v_call: TRBV28
clone_size: .
j_call: TRBJ2-7
d_call: .
cdr3_nt: TGTGCCAGCAGTATCGCGGGGGCATCCTACGAGCAGTACTTC
cdr3_aa: CASSIAGASYEQYF

v_call: TRBV7-9
clone_size: .
j_call: TRBJ2-3
d_call: .
cdr3_nt: TGTGCCAGCAGCTTACGAGAGTCAACTACGCAGTATTTT
cdr3_aa: CASSLRESTTQYF

v_call: TRBV7-9
clone_size: few
j_call: TRBJ1-2
d_call: .
cdr3_nt: TGTGCCACCCCAGTAGGAGAGCTAGGCTATGGCTACACCTTC
cdr3_aa: CATPVGELGYGYTF

v_call: TRBV11-2
clone_size: .
j_call: TRBJ1-1
d_call: .
cdr3_nt: TGTGCCAGCAGCTTAGTCGGGAACACTGAAGCTTTCTTT
cdr3_aa: CASSLVGNTEAFF

v_call: TRBV5-4
clone_size: .
j_call: TRBJ1-4
d_call: .
cdr3_nt: TGTGCCAGCAGCTTGGGAGAAAAACTGTTTTTT
cdr3_aa: CASSLGEKLFF

v_call: TRBV18
clone_size: .
j_call: TRBJ2-5
d_call: TRBD2
cdr3_nt: TGTGCCAGCTCACCCATTACTGGCGGGAGGGCCACCGGCCAAGAGACCCAGTACTTC
cdr3_aa: CASSPITGGRATGQETQYF

v_call: TRBV30
clone_size: .
j_call: TRBJ2-1
d_call: TRBD2
cdr3_nt: TGTGCCTGGAGCGGGGGGAATGAGCAGTTCTTC
cdr3_aa: CAWSGGNEQFF

v_call: TRBV27
clone_size: few
j_call: TRBJ2-2
d_call: .
cdr3_nt: TGTGCCAGCATCGGAGGGGGGGCGAACACCGGGGAGCTGTTTTTT
cdr3_aa: CASIGGGANTGELFF

v_call: TRBV14
clone_size: .
j_call: TRBJ2-7
d_call: .
cdr3_nt: TGTGCCAGCAGCCCGCGGGTACCAAACTACGAGCAGTACTTC
cdr3_aa: CASSPRVPNYEQYF